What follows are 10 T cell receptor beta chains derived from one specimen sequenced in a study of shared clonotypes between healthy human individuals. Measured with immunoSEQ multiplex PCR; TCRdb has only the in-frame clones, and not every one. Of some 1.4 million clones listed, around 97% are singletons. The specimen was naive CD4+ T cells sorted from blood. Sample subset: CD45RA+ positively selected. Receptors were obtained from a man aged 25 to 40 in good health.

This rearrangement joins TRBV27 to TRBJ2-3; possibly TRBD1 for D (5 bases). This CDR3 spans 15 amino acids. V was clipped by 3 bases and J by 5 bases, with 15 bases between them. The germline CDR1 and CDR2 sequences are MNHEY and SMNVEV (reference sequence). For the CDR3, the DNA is TGTGCCAGCAGTTTGAAGGGGCCATATGGAGATACGCAGTATTTT. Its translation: CASSLKGPYGDTQYF.

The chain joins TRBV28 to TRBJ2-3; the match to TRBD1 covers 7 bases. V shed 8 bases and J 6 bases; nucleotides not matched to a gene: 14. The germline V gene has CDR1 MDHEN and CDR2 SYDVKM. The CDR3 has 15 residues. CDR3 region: CASLGDRAPRDTQYF. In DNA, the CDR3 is TGTGCCAGCCTGGGGGACAGAGCCCCTCGGGATACGCAGTATTTT.

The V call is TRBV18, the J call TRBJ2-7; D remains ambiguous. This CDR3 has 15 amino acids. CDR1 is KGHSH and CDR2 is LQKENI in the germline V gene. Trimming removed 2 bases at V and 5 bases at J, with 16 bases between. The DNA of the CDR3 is TGTGCCAGCTCACCATGGAAGGGTTCTTTAGACGAGCAGTACTTC. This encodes CASSPWKGSLDEQYF.

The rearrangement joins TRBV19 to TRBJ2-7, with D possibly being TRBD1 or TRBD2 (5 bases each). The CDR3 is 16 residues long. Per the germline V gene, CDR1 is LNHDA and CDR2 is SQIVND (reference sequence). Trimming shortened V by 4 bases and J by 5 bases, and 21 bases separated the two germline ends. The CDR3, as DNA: TGTGCCAGTAGTAATTCCGGGACCCACGCTCCCCACGAGCAGTACTTC. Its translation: CASSNSGTHAPHEQYF. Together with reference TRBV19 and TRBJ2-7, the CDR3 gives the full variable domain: DGGITQSPKYLFRKEGQNVTLSCEQNLNHDAMYWYRQDPGQGLRLIYYSQIVNDFQKGDIAEGYSVSREKKESFPLTVTSAQKNPTAFYLCASSNSGTHAPHEQYFGPGTRLTVT.

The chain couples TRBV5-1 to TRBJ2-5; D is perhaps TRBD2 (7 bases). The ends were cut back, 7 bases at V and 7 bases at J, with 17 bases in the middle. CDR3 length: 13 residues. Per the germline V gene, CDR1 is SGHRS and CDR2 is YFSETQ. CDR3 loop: CASSAGAGVTQYF. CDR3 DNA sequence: TGCGCCAGCTCCGCGGGGGCTGGGGTGACCCAGTACTTC. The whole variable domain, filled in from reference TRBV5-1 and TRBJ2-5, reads KAGVTQTPRYLIKTRGQQVTLSCSPISGHRSVSWYQQTPGQGLQFLFEYFSETQRNKGNFPGRFSGRQFSNSRSEMNVSTLELGDSALYLCASSAGAGVTQYFGPGTRLLVL.

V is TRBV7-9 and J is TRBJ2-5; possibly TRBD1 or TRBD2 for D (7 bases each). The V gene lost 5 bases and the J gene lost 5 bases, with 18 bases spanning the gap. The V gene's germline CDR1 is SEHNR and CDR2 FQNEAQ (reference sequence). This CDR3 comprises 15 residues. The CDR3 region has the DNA TGTGCCAGCAGCAGACAGGGACGGGGAGGGGAGACCCAGTACTTC. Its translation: CASSRQGRGGETQYF.

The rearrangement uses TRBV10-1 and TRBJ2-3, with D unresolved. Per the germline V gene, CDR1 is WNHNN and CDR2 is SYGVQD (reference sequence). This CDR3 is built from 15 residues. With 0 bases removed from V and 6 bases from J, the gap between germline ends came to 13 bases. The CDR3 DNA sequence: TGCGCCAGCAGTGAGTCGACGGCAAGACTGGATACGCAGTATTTT. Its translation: CASSESTARLDTQYF.

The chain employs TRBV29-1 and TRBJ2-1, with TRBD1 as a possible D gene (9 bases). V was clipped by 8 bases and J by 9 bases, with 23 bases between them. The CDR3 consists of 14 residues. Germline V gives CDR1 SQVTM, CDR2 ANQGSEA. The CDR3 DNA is TGCAGCCCTTCCAGCGGGGGACAGGGAGGTGAGCAGTTCTTC. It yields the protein CSPSSGGQGGEQFF.

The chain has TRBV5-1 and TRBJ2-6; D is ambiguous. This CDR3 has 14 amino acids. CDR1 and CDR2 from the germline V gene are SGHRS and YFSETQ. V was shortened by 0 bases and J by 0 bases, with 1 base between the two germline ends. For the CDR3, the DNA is TGCGCCAGCAGCTTGGTCTCTGGGGCCAACGTCCTGACTTTC. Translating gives CASSLVSGANVLTF.

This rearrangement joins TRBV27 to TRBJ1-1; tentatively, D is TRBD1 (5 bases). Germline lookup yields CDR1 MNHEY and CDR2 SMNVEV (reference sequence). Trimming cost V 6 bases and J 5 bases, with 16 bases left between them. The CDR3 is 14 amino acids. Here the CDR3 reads CASRVSRARTEAFF. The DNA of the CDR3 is TGTGCCAGCAGGGTGTCCAGGGCTAGGACTGAAGCTTTCTTT.